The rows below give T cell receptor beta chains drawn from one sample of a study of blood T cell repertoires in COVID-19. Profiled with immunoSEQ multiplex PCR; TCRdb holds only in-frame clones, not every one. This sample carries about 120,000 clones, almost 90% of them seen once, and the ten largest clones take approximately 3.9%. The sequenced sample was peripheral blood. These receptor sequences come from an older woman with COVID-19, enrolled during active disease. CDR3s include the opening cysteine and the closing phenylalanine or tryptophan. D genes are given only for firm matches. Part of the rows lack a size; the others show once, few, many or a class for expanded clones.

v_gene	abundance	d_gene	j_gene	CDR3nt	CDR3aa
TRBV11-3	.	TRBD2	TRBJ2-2	TGTGCCAGCAGCCAAGGACTAGGCTTCCAGGGGGAGCTGTTTTTT	CASSQGLGFQGELFF
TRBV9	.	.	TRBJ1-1	TGTGCCAGCAGCGTAGAGGGGCACACGAACACTGAAGCTTTCTTT	CASSVEGHTNTEAFF
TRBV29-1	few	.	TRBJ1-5	TGCAGCGTTAGAGGCCAAGATTCCAATCAGCCCCAGCATTTT	CSVRGQDSNQPQHF
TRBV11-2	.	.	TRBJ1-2	TGTGCCAGCAGCTTTCTACAGGGAACGAGCGGCTACACCTTC	CASSFLQGTSGYTF
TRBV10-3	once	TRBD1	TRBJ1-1	TGTGCCATCATGGGGACAGGGGGCGCGAACACTGAAGCTTTCTTT	CAIMGTGGANTEAFF
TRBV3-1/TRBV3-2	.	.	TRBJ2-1	TGTGCCAGCAGCCAAGAGGTCGCAGGGGCTTATAATGAGCAGTTCTTC	CASSQEVAGAYNEQFF
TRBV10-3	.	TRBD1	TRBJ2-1	TGTGCCATCAGGACCGGGACAGGGAACAATGAGCAGTTCTTC	CAIRTGTGNNEQFF
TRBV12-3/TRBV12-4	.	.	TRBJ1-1	TGTGCCAGCAGTCAACAGATTAACACTGAAGCTTTCTTT	CASSQQINTEAFF
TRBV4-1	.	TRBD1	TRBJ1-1	TGCGCCAGCAGCCATGACAGGGGGGGAAGGACTGAAGCTTTCTTT	CASSHDRGGRTEAFF
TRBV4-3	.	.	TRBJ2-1	TGCGCCAGCAGCCAGGACTCTAGCGTATCCTACAATGAGCAGTTCTTC	CASSQDSSVSYNEQFF
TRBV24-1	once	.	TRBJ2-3	TGTGCCACCAGTGACCCATCAGGGGGGCAATACGATACGCAGTATTTT	CATSDPSGGQYDTQYF
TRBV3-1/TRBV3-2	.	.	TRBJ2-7	TGTGCCAGCAGCCAAGGGTGCGGCCAGATGAATTACGAGCAGTACTTC	CASSQGCGQMNYEQYF
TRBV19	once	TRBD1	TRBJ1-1	TGTGCCAGTAGTAGTCGACAGGGCAACACTGAAGCTTTCTTT	CASSSRQGNTEAFF
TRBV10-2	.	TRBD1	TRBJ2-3	TGCGCCAGCAGTGAGTTAGGGGGCAGAAGCACAGATACGCAGTATTTT	CASSELGGRSTDTQYF
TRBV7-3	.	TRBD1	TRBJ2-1	TGTGCCAGCAGCGTACAGGGGGCCAATGAGCAGTTCTTC	CASSVQGANEQFF
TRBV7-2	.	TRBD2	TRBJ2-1	TGTGCCAGCAGCTCGACTAGCGGGGGATACAATGAGCAGTTCTTC	CASSSTSGGYNEQFF
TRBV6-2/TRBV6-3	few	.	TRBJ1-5	TGTGCCAGCAGTGAGAGATCCCCTAGCAATCAGCCCCAGCATTTT	CASSERSPSNQPQHF